This is a list of T cell receptor beta chains from one sample in a study of blood T cell repertoires in COVID-19. Only in-frame clones appear in the TCRdb table, and some are missing; sequencing was by immunoSEQ multiplex PCR. This table holds 40,000 to 45,000 clones, more than 80% found once. Source material: peripheral blood. The receptor source for this set is a man in his sixties with active COVID-19. Both conserved end residues are trimmed from each CDR3. Fields, in order: V gene, CDR3 protein.

TRBV4-1 ASSPPGGGGYT
TRBV15 ATSRADSPNTEAF
TRBV18 ASSPLAGTLGKLF
TRBV2 ASSGQGGTQY
TRBV29-1 SVEEVSGSGTDTQY
TRBV10-3 AISGIRGYEQF
TRBV5-1 ASSRGGGSSTDTQY
TRBV9 ASSVDGQADQPQH
TRBV6-5 ATPLPSSGNTIY
TRBV15 ATSRRGTGVIAGEPNEQF
TRBV5-1 ASSWGLAGGDEQY
TRBV4-2 ASSQDSQYGDKGADTQY
TRBV11-2 ASSLWLTTGVGNTIY
TRBV30 AWTENYGYT
TRBV7-8 ASSLALAGVVDTQY